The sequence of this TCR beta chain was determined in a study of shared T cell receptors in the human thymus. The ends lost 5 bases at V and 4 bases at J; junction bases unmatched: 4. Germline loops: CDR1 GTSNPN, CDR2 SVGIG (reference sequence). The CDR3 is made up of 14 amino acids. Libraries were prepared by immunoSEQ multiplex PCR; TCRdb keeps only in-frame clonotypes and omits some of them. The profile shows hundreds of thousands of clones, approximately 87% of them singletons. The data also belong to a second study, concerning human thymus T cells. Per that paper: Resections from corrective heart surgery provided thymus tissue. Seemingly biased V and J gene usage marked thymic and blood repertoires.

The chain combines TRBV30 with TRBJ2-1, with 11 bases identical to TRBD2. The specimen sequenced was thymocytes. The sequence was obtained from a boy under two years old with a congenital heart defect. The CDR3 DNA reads TGTGCCTGGGGACTAGCGGGCAAGTACAATGAGCAGTTCTTC. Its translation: CAWGLAGKYNEQFF.